This T cell receptor beta chain was sequenced for a study of shared clonotypes between healthy human individuals. Study-wide results and caveats: The sole specimen, blood, was sampled, and tissue repertoires likely differ. The rarefaction results pointed to incomplete sorted-subset sequencing despite large depth.

Details on this clone: What it recognizes is unknown.

Sequenced by immunoSEQ multiplex PCR; TCRdb stores in-frame clones only, minus some. The sample has some 2,000,000 clones, around 95% seen once. Germline values: CDR1 SQVTM, CDR2 ANQGSEA. The ends were cut back, 7 bases at V and 2 bases at J, with 11 bases in the middle. The CDR3 sequence is 12 residues long. The TCR originated in a man aged 18 to 29 in good health. The sequencing input was naive CD4+ T cells sorted from blood. Sample subset: CD45RA+ positively selected. The chain joins TRBV29-1 to TRBJ1-1; D may be TRBD1 (5 bases). The CDR3 coding sequence is TGCAGCGCTCTAGGGGTCAACACTGAAGCTTTCTTT. Its protein product is CSALGVNTEAFF.